These T cell receptor beta chains were read from a single sample in a study of blood T cell repertoires in COVID-19. Some clones are missing from TCRdb's copy, which holds only in-frame ones; the method was immunoSEQ multiplex PCR. The table has approximately 140,000 clones, about nine tenths seen once; the top ten hold about 4.1%. Sequencing was performed on peripheral blood. The receptors shown here come from a woman in her sixties with active or convalescent COVID-19. The CDR3 runs from the conserved cysteine through the conserved F or W.

v_call	j_call	cdr3_aa
TRBV6-2/TRBV6-3	TRBJ1-1	CASSYSPGQVNTEAFF
TRBV20-1	TRBJ2-3	CSASLPFPLGTDTQYF
TRBV12-3/TRBV12-4	TRBJ2-1	CASSFSTGNEQFF
TRBV10-3	TRBJ1-1	CAINRVGDGEAFF
TRBV7-2	TRBJ1-3	CASSFSLSDTIYF
TRBV20-1	TRBJ1-5	CSARSDGPQHF
TRBV5-4	TRBJ2-5	CASSLAGRTAQETQYF
TRBV7-9	TRBJ2-7	CASSFAGTLTYEQYF
TRBV3-1/TRBV3-2	TRBJ2-2	CASSQATGELFF
TRBV11-2	TRBJ1-4	CARTFSSGDRGLHGEKLFF
TRBV6-6	TRBJ1-2	CASSPSSGTLNHGYTF
TRBV12-3/TRBV12-4	TRBJ1-5	CASSGGGSQPQHF
TRBV5-4	TRBJ1-2	CASSLAGGRYGYTF
TRBV6-1	TRBJ2-1	CASSEVAGGPPYNEQFF
TRBV6-1	TRBJ2-7	CASSQAGGSSYEQYF
TRBV6-2/TRBV6-3	TRBJ2-5	CASSYSEGNQETQYF
TRBV6-2/TRBV6-3	TRBJ2-3	CASSQPGAGPTDTQYF
TRBV30	TRBJ2-3	CAWKGYFGAQYF
TRBV7-2	TRBJ2-5	CASSPGQAVKTQYF
TRBV6-6	TRBJ1-2	CATEAGTLYGYTF
TRBV19	TRBJ2-7	CASSTPPFGNEQYF
TRBV7-6	TRBJ1-1	CASSLLHPGTANTEAFF
TRBV3-1/TRBV3-2	TRBJ2-2	CASSQGLGRGGELFF
TRBV2	TRBJ2-7	CASSEPSGGVYEQYF
TRBV18	TRBJ2-3	CASSPPSRGTDTQYF
TRBV5-1	TRBJ1-1	CASSLQGMDTEAFF
TRBV5-4	TRBJ2-2	CASSSVAGGHGGELFF
TRBV5-1	TRBJ1-6	CASSLDIPSYNSPLHF
TRBV12-5	TRBJ1-1	CASGLVRQGMAEAFF
TRBV29-1	TRBJ1-4	CSVVTGVNEKLFF
TRBV3-1/TRBV3-2	TRBJ2-3	CASSLGVSGAEDTQYF
TRBV4-3	TRBJ2-7	CASSQGAGYEQYF